A selection of T cell receptor beta chains follows, all from one sample in a study of blood T cell repertoires in COVID-19. Data came from immunoSEQ multiplex PCR; TCRdb stores just in-frame clones and leaves some out. The data hold 250,000 to 350,000 clones, with approximately 85% observed a single time. The sequencing sample was made of peripheral blood. The receptors were sampled from a woman in her forties or fifties with acute or convalescent COVID-19. CDR3s include the opening cysteine and the closing phenylalanine or tryptophan.

V gene: TRBV7-9
J gene: TRBJ1-1
CDR3 protein: CASSPQQGNTEAFF

V gene: TRBV5-1
J gene: TRBJ2-2
CDR3 protein: CASSLGATNTGELFF

V gene: TRBV5-1
J gene: TRBJ2-5
CDR3 protein: CASRAGGPRETQYF

V gene: TRBV19
J gene: TRBJ1-5
CDR3 protein: CASSIDREAQPQHF

V gene: TRBV9
J gene: TRBJ1-2
CDR3 protein: CASSVGSRQDYGYTF

V gene: TRBV19
J gene: TRBJ2-1
CDR3 protein: CASSRTSGSMDEQFF

V gene: TRBV7-2
J gene: TRBJ1-1
CDR3 protein: CASSPRANTEAFF

V gene: TRBV24-1
J gene: TRBJ2-5
CDR3 protein: CATSDFIQGDQETQYF

V gene: TRBV12-3/TRBV12-4
J gene: TRBJ2-4
CDR3 protein: CASSQGVNIQYF

V gene: TRBV29-1
J gene: TRBJ1-4
CDR3 protein: CSVRGRGEKLFF

V gene: TRBV13
J gene: TRBJ2-3
CDR3 protein: CASSRLALGTDTQYF

V gene: TRBV7-9
J gene: TRBJ1-2
CDR3 protein: CASSARHREGGYTF

V gene: TRBV3-1/TRBV3-2
J gene: TRBJ2-1
CDR3 protein: CASSPDSGTSGGGDYNEQFF

V gene: TRBV24-1
J gene: TRBJ2-3
CDR3 protein: CATSDSAGGGTDTQYF

V gene: TRBV3-1/TRBV3-2
J gene: TRBJ2-1
CDR3 protein: CASSQGLAGGPYNEQFF

V gene: TRBV28
J gene: TRBJ2-5
CDR3 protein: CASQTRSGETQYF

V gene: TRBV6-2/TRBV6-3
J gene: TRBJ1-2
CDR3 protein: CASSYDKSYTF

V gene: TRBV19
J gene: TRBJ1-1
CDR3 protein: CASSILKGAPEAFF

V gene: TRBV6-5
J gene: TRBJ1-1
CDR3 protein: CASSYRRTGPEAFF

V gene: TRBV5-1
J gene: TRBJ2-7
CDR3 protein: CASSRASGSYEQYF

V gene: TRBV5-1
J gene: TRBJ2-1
CDR3 protein: CASSLEGTSGRFFFYEQFF

V gene: TRBV19
J gene: TRBJ1-2
CDR3 protein: CASRDRALAGYTF

V gene: TRBV7-3
J gene: TRBJ1-2
CDR3 protein: CASSLDQGPDYGYTF

V gene: TRBV9
J gene: TRBJ2-2
CDR3 protein: CASSVDPAGGSGELFF

V gene: TRBV3-1/TRBV3-2
J gene: TRBJ1-2
CDR3 protein: CASSHLRNGYTF

V gene: TRBV2
J gene: TRBJ2-3
CDR3 protein: CASSNEQEDTQYF

V gene: TRBV5-1
J gene: TRBJ2-1
CDR3 protein: CASSLVQGTVGDEQFF

V gene: TRBV30
J gene: TRBJ1-1
CDR3 protein: CAWKGSIWDRENLNTEAFF

V gene: TRBV9
J gene: TRBJ2-7
CDR3 protein: CASSGRPARPYEQYF

V gene: TRBV2
J gene: TRBJ1-2
CDR3 protein: CASRPEAWGQLYTYGYTF